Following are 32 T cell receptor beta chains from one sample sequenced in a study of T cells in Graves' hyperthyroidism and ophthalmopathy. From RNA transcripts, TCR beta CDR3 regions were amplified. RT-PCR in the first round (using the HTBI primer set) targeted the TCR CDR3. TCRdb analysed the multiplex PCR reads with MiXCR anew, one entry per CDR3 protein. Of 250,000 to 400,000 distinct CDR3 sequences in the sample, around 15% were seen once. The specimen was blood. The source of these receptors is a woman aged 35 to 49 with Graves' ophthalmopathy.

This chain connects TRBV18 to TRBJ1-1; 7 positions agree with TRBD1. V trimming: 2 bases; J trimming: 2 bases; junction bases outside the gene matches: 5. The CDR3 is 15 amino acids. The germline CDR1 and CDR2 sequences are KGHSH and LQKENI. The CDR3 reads CASSPTGQFNTEAFF. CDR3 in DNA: TGTGCCAGCTCACCAACGGGACAGTTTAACACTGAAGCTTTCTTT.

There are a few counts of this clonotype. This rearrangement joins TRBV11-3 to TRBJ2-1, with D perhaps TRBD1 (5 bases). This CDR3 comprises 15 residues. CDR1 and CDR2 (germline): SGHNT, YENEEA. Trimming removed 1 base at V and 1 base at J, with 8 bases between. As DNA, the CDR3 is TGTGCCAGCAGCTTAGGGGCAGGGTCCTACAATGAGCAGTTCTTC. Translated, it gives CASSLGAGSYNEQFF.

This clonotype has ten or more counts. The CDR3 nucleotides are TGTGCTCTCGCAGCGGGGGAGACCCAGTACTTC. Protein sequence: CALAAGETQYF. The chain couples TRBV7-9 to TRBJ2-5; 7 positions match TRBD2. Germline loops: CDR1 SEHNR, CDR2 FQNEAQ (reference sequence). The length of the CDR3 is 11 residues. Drawing the rest from reference TRBV7-9 and TRBJ2-5, the complete variable domain is DTGVSQNPRHKITKRGQNVTFRCDPISEHNRLYWYRQTLGQGPEFLTYFQNEAQLEKSRLLSDRFSAERPKGSFSTLEIQRTEQGDSAMYLCALAAGETQYFGPGTRLLVL.

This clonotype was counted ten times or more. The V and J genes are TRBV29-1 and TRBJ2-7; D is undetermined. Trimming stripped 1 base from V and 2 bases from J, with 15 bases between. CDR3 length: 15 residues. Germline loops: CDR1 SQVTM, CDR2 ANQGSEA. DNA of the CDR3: TGCAGCGTTGAAGGTGGGCCAAGGGCTCCCTACGAGCAGTACTTC. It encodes CSVEGGPRAPYEQYF.

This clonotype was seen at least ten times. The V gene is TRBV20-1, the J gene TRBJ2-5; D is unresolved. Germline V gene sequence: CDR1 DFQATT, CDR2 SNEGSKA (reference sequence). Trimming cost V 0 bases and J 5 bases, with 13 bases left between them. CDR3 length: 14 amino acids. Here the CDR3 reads CSARDTRPGETQYF. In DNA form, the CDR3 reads TGCAGTGCTAGAGATACTCGTCCCGGGGAGACCCAGTACTTC.

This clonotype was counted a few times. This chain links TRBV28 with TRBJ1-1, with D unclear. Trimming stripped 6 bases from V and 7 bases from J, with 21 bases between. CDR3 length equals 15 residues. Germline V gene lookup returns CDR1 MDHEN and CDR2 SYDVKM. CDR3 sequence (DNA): TGTGCCAGCAGCTTAGTCCAGGTTTCGGAGGATGAAGCTTTCTTT. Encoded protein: CASSLVQVSEDEAFF.

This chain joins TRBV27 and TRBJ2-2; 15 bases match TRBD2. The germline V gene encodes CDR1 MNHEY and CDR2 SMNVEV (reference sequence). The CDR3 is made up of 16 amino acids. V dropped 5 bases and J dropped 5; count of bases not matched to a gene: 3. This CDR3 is CASSTGTSGRTGELFF. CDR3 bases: TGTGCCAGCAGTACCGGGACTAGCGGGAGGACCGGGGAGCTGTTTTTT.

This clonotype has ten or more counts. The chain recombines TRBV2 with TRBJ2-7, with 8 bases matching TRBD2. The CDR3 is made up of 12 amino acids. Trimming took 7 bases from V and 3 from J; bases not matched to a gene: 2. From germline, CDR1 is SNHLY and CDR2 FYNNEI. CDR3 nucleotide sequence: TGTGCCAGCACCAGCGGGAGCTACGAGCAGTACTTC. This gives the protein CASTSGSYEQYF.

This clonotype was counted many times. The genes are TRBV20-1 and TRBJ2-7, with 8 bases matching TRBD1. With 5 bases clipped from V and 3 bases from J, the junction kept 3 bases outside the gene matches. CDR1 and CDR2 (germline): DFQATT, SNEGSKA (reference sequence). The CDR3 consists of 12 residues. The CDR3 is CSADTGGYEQYF. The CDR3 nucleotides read TGCAGTGCTGATACAGGGGGCTACGAGCAGTACTTC.

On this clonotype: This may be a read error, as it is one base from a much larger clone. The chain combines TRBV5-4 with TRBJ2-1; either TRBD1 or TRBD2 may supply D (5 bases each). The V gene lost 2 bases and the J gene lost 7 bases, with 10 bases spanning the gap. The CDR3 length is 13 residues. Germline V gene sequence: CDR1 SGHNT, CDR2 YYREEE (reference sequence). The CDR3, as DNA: TGTGCCAGCAGCTTAGAGAGGGGAAATGAGCAGTTCTTC. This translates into CASSLERGNEQFF.

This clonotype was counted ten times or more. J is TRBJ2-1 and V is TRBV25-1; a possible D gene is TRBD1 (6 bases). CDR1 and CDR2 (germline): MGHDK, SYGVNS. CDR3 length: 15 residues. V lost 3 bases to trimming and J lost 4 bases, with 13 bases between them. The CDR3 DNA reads TGTGCCAGCAGTGACCCCCCAGGGGATTACAATGAGCAGTTCTTC. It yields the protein CASSDPPGDYNEQFF.

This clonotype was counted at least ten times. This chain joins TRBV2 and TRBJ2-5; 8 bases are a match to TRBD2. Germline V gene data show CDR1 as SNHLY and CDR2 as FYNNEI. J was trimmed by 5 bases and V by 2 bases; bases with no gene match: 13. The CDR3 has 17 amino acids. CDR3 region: CASSERHFTGGQETQYF. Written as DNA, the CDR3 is TGTGCCAGCAGTGAACGGCATTTCACGGGGGGGCAGGAGACCCAGTACTTC.

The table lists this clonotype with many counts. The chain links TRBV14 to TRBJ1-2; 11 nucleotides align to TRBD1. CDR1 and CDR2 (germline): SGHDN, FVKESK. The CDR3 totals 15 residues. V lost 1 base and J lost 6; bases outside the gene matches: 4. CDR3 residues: CASSQGRTGGDGYTF. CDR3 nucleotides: TGTGCCAGCAGCCAAGGACGGACAGGGGGCGATGGCTACACCTTC.

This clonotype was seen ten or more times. The CDR3 protein is CAWNGRGEGETQYF. The DNA for the CDR3 is TGTGCCTGGAACGGACGGGGTGAGGGAGAGACCCAGTACTTC. The chain couples TRBV30 to TRBJ2-5; a possible D gene is TRBD2 (5 bases). Trimming took off 4 bases at V and 4 bases at J, with 16 bases between the two ends. Germline lookup yields CDR1 GTSNPN and CDR2 SVGIG (reference sequence). The CDR3 has 14 amino acids. The whole variable domain, filled in from reference TRBV30 and TRBJ2-5, reads SQTIHQWPATLVQPVGSPLSLECTVEGTSNPNLYWYRQAAGRGLQLLFYSVGIGQISSEVPQNLSASRPQDRQFILSSKKLLLSDSGFYLCAWNGRGEGETQYFGPGTRLLVL.

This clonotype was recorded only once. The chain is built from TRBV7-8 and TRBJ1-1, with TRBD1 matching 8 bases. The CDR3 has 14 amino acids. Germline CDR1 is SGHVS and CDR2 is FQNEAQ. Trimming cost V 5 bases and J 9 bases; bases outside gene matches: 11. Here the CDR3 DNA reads TGTGCCAGCAGCCCCCCTTCGAGGACAGGGAAAGCTTTCTTT. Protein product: CASSPPSRTGKAFF. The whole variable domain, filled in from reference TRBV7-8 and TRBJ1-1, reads GAGVSQSPRYKVAKRGQDVALRCDPISGHVSLFWYQQALGQGPEFLTYFQNEAQLDKSGLPSDRFFAERPEGSVSTLKIQRTQQEDSAVYLCASSPPSRTGKAFFGQGTRLTVV.

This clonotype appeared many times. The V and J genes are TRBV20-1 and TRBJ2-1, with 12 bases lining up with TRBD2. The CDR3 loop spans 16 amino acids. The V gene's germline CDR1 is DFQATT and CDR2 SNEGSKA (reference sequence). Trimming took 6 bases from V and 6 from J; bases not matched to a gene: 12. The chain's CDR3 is CSAGLAGLILGNEQFF. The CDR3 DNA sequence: TGCAGTGCCGGACTAGCGGGGCTAATATTGGGCAATGAGCAGTTCTTC.

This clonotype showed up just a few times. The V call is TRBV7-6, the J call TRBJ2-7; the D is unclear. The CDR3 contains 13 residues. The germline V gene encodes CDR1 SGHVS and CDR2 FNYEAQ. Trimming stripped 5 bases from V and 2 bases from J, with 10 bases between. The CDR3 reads CASSGNSAYEQYF. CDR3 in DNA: TGTGCCAGCAGCGGAAACAGCGCCTACGAGCAGTACTTC.

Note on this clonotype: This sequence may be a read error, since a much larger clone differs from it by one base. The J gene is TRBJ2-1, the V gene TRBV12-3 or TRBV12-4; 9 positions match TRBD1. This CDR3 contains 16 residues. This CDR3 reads CAGSLAGTGYYNEQFF. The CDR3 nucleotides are TGTGCCGGCAGTTTAGCCGGGACAGGGTATTACAATGAGCAGTTCTTC.

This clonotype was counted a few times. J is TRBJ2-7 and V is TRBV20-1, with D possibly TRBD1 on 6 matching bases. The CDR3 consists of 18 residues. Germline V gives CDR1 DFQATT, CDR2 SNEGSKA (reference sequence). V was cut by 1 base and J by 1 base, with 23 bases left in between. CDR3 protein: CSARGPWDPRTASYEQYF. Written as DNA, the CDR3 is TGCAGTGCTAGAGGTCCCTGGGATCCCAGGACAGCTTCCTACGAGCAGTACTTC.

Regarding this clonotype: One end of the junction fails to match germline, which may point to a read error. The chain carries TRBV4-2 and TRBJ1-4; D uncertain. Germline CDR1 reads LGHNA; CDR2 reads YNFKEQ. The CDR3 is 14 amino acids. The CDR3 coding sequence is TGTACCAGCAGCCCCCCTTCGCCGGGGGAAAAACTGTTTTTT. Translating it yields CTSSPPSPGEKLFF.

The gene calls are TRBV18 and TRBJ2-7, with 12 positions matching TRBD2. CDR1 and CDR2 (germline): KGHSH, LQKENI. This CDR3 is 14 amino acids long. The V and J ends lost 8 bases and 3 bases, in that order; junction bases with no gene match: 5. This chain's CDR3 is CASETSGGSYEQYF. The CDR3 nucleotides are TGTGCCAGCGAGACTAGCGGGGGTAGCTACGAGCAGTACTTC. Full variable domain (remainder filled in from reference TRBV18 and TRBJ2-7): NAGVMQNPRHLVRRRGQEARLRCSPMKGHSHVYWYRQLPEEGLKFMVYLQKENIIDESGMPKERFSAEFPKEGPSILRIQQVVRGDSAAYFCASETSGGSYEQYFGPGTRLTVT.

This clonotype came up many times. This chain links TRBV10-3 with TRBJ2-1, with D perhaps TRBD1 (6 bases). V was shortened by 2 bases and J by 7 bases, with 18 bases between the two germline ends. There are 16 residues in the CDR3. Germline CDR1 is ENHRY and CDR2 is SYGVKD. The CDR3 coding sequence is TGTGCCATCAGTGAGCCGGGACACACGGGCCGTAATGAGCAGTTCTTC. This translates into CAISEPGHTGRNEQFF.

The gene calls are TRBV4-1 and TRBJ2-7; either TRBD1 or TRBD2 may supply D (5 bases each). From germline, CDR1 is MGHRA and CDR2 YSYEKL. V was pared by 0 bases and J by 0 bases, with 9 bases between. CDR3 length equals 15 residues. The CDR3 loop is CASSQEGVSSYEQYF. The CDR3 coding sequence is TGCGCCAGCAGCCAAGAGGGGGTGAGCTCCTACGAGCAGTACTTC.

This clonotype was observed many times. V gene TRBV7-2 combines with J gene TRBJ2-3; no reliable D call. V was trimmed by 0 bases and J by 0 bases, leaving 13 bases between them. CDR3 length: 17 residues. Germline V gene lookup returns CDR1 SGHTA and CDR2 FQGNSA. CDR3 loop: CASSLAPILTSTDTQYF. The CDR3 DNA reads TGTGCCAGCAGCTTAGCTCCGATACTTACTAGCACAGATACGCAGTATTTT.

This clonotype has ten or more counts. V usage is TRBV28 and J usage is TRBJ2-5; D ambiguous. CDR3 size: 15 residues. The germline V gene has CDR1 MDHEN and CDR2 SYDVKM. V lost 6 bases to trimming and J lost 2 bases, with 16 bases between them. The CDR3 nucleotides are TGTGCCAGCAGCAACGGTGAGGCAGCGCAAGAGACCCAGTACTTC. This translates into CASSNGEAAQETQYF.

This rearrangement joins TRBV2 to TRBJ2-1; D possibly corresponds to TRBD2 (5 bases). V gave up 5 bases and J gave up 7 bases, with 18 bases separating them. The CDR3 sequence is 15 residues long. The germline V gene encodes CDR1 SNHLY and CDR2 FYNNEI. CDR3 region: CASSLDSPPWNEQFF. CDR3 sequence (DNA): TGTGCCAGCAGTTTGGACTCCCCTCCTTGGAATGAGCAGTTCTTC. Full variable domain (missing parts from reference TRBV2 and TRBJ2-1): EPEVTQTPSHQVTQMGQEVILRCVPISNHLYFYWYRQILGQKVEFLVSFYNNEISEKSEIFDDQFSVERPDGSNFTLKIRSTKLEDSAMYFCASSLDSPPWNEQFFGPGTRLTVL.

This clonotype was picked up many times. The CDR3 sequence is CASTFLRGNTEAFF. The CDR3 DNA reads as TGTGCCAGCACCTTTCTTCGGGGGAACACTGAAGCTTTCTTT. The V call is TRBV12-3 or TRBV12-4, the J call TRBJ1-1; D uncertain. The CDR3 length is 14 residues. Trimming cost V 7 bases and J 1 base, with 13 bases left between them.

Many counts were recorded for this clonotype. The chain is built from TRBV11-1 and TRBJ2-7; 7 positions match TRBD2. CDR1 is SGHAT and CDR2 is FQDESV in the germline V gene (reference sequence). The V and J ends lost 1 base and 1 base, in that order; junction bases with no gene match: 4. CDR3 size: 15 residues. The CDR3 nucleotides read TGTGCCAGCAGCTTAGAATGGGGGGGATCCTACGAGCAGTACTTC. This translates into CASSLEWGGSYEQYF.

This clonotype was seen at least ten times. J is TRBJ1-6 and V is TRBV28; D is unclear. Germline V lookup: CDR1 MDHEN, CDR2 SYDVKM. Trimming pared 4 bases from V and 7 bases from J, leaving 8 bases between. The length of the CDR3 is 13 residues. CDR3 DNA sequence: TGTGCCAGCAGTTGGGGTTCCAATTCACCCCTCCACTTT. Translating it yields CASSWGSNSPLHF.

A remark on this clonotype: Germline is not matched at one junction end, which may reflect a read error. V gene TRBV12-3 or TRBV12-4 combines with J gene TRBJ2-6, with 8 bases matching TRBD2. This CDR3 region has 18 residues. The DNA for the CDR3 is TGTGCCAGCAGTTTAGGTGCTTTGGGGGCGCGGGGGGCCAACGCCCTGACTTTC. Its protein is CASSLGALGARGANALTF.

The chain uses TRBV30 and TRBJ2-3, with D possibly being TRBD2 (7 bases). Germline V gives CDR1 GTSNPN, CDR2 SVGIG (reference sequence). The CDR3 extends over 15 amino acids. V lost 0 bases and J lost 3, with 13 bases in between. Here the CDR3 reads CAWSVRGGGTDTQYF. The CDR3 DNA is TGTGCCTGGAGTGTACGGGGAGGGGGGACAGATACGCAGTATTTT.

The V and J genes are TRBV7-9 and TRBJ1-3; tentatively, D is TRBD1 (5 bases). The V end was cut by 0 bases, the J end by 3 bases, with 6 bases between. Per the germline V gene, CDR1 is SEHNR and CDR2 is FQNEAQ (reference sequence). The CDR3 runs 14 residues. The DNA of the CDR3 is TGTGCCAGCAGCTTAGCGACAGTTGGAAACACCATATATTTT. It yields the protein CASSLATVGNTIYF.